This T cell receptor (beta chain) is drawn from a study of T cells in Graves' hyperthyroidism and ophthalmopathy. This clonotype was observed at least ten times. Recently diagnosed hyperthyroidism of less than 2 months' duration affected patients aged 18 to 65. For the diagnoses, clinical symptoms, serum thyroxine and TRAb, thyroid ultrasound and orbital computed tomography were used. Amplification of TCR beta CDR3 regions used RNA as the template. A first-round RT-PCR of the TCR CDR3 used the HTBI primer set. TCRdb ran MiXCR on the multiplex PCR reads and lists one entry per CDR3 protein. There are roughly 700,000 distinct CDR3 sequences in the sample; about a third occur only once, and approximately 31% lies in the top ten. The ends were cut back, 4 bases at V and 4 bases at J, with 14 bases in the middle. CDR3 length: 14 residues. The germline V gene encodes CDR1 SGHRS and CDR2 YFSETQ.

The rearrangement joins TRBV5-1 to TRBJ1-1, with D unclear. The receptor's source is a woman aged 40-49 years with Graves' hyperthyroidism. Material: blood. The CDR3 loop is CASSIPRAGTEAFF. The CDR3 DNA is TGCGCCAGCAGCATTCCTCGGGCAGGCACTGAAGCTTTCTTT. Drawing the rest from reference TRBV5-1 and TRBJ1-1, the complete variable domain is KAGVTQTPRYLIKTRGQQVTLSCSPISGHRSVSWYQQTPGQGLQFLFEYFSETQRNKGNFPGRFSGRQFSNSRSEMNVSTLELGDSALYLCASSIPRAGTEAFFGQGTRLTVV.